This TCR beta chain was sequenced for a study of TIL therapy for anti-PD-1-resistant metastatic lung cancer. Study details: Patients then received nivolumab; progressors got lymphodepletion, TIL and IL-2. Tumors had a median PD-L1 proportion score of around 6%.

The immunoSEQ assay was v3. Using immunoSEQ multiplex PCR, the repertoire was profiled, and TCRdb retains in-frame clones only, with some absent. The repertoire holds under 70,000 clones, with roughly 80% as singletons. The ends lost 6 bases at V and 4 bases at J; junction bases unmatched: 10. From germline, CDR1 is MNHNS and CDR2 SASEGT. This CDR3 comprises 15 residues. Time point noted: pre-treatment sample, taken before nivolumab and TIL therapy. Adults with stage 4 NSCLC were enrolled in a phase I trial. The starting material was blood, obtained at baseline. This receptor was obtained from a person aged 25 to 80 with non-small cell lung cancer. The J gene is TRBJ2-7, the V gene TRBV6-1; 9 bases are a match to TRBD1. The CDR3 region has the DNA TGTGCCAGCAGACCTAACAGGGGGCGCGAGTACGAGCAGTACTTC. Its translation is CASRPNRGREYEQYF.